The 3 T cell receptor beta chains in this list originate from one sample, sequenced in a study of CD8 T cells in ankylosing spondylitis. The antigens of these receptors remain unknown. Study-wide findings and caveats: Made up of about eight highly homologous variants, a TCR beta motif appeared characteristic of ankylosing spondylitis blood.

MiXCR, applied by TCRdb to the 5' RACE reads, yields one record per CDR3 protein. The sample contains roughly 700,000 distinct CDR3 sequences, roughly 19% of which appear only once. The sample consisted of blood, either unsorted or a sorted T cell fraction (not recorded which). These TCRs come from a male donor with ankylosing spondylitis.

CDR3 amino acids: CSARLGTTGRGSYNEQFF. The CDR3 DNA is TGCAGTGCTAGATTAGGGACAACCGGGAGGGGATCCTACAATGAGCAGTTCTTC. V gene TRBV20-1 combines with J gene TRBJ2-1, with TRBD2 matching over 8 bases. This CDR3 contains 18 residues. Germline V gene lookup returns CDR1 DFQATT and CDR2 SNEGSKA (reference sequence). With 2 bases clipped from V and 1 base from J, the junction kept 13 bases outside the gene matches.

This clonotype was seen at least ten times. This rearrangement joins TRBV7-8 to TRBJ1-1; D is perhaps TRBD1 (5 bases). The ends were cut back, 2 bases at V and 3 bases at J, with 7 bases in the middle. The germline CDR1 and CDR2 sequences are SGHVS and FQNEAQ. This CDR3 has 13 residues. The CDR3 is CASSLRQHTEAFF. CDR3 sequence (DNA): TGTGCCAGCAGCTTACGACAGCACACTGAAGCTTTCTTT.

The chain employs TRBV15 and TRBJ1-1; the D is unclear. CDR1 and CDR2 from the germline V gene are LNHNV and YYDKDF (reference sequence). Trimming pared 0 bases from V and 4 bases from J, leaving 15 bases between. The CDR3 is made up of 16 amino acids. Written as DNA, the CDR3 is TGTGCCACCAGCAGAGATGTGAGGAGTTCGGGCACTGAAGCTTTCTTT. This translates into CATSRDVRSSGTEAFF.